This T cell receptor beta chain was sequenced in a study of regulatory T cells in long-lasting Graves disease. This clonotype was found many times. What it binds is not known. General study results and limits: Not thyroid tissue but only peripheral blood was studied. The small sample size may have reduced accuracy.

The trim removed 5 bases at V and 6 bases at J, leaving 7 bases unmatched. Germline CDR1 and CDR2: DFQATT and SNEGSKA (reference sequence). CDR3 size: 14 residues. With iRepertoire HTBI primers and Arm-PCR of CDR3 regions, TCR beta libraries were built. In TCRdb, the multiplex PCR reads were re-called with MiXCR into one record per CDR3 protein. The sample has roughly 500,000 distinct CDR3 sequences, roughly 13% seen once. Time point of the sample: newly diagnosed GD, antithyroid drugs for less than 3 months. RNA from PBMCs was the source of the TCR library. The same sample was also studied in work on T cells in Graves' hyperthyroidism and ophthalmopathy. From that paper: Disease duration under 2 months; hyperthyroidism patients were aged 18 to 65. Investigators excluded patients with uncontrolled infection, other autoimmune disease, pregnancy or lactation.

This sequence originates from a man aged 25 to 40 with Graves disease. The material sequenced was peripheral blood mononuclear cells (PBMCs), taken at new diagnosis, from a patient treated with antithyroid drugs. The V call is TRBV20-1, the J call TRBJ2-1; 10 nucleotides line up with TRBD1. The CDR3 reads CSALAGTGVNEQFF. The CDR3 region has the DNA TGCAGTGCTCTCGCCGGGACAGGGGTCAATGAGCAGTTCTTC.